This is a list of T cell receptor beta chains from one sample in a study of cytomegalovirus exposure and HLA in healthy donors. Profiling relied on immunoSEQ multiplex PCR, and the TCRdb table lists in-frame clones only, not all of them. The sample has over 75,000 clones, almost 85% seen once. Sequenced sample: PBMCs. These receptors were obtained from a woman aged 18-29 years in good health and CMV-seropositive. The CDR3 runs from the conserved cysteine through the conserved F or W. The D gene is left open where the match is weak. A clone size is listed for some rows: how often the clone was seen (once, few, many), or a class if it is expanded.

cdr3_length: 16
d_call: NA
clone_size: NA
j_call: TRBJ2-2
v_call: TRBV6-1
cdr3_nt: TGTGCCAGCAGTGAAAGGGGCGCCGGGCACGCCGGGGAGCTGTTTTTT
cdr3_aa: CASSERGAGHAGELFF

cdr3_length: 16
d_call: TRBD1
clone_size: NA
j_call: TRBJ1-1
v_call: TRBV4-2
cdr3_nt: TGTGCCAGCAGCCAAACGCCCCGGACAGGGCACACTGAAGCTTTCTTT
cdr3_aa: CASSQTPRTGHTEAFF

cdr3_length: 15
d_call: NA
clone_size: NA
j_call: TRBJ1-1
v_call: TRBV7-3
cdr3_nt: TGTGCCAGCAGCTCGGGGGTTCTCGGAAACACTGAAGCTTTCTTT
cdr3_aa: CASSSGVLGNTEAFF

cdr3_length: 14
d_call: NA
clone_size: NA
j_call: TRBJ2-7
v_call: TRBV7-9
cdr3_nt: TGTGCCAGCAGCACTACCTATGAGGGCGCCGAGCAGTACTTC
cdr3_aa: CASSTTYEGAEQYF

cdr3_length: 14
d_call: NA
clone_size: NA
j_call: TRBJ2-5
v_call: TRBV28
cdr3_nt: TGTGCCAGCAGTTCCGGACAGTTTCGGGAGACCCAGTACTTC
cdr3_aa: CASSSGQFRETQYF

cdr3_length: 12
d_call: NA
clone_size: few
j_call: TRBJ2-1
v_call: TRBV7-9
cdr3_nt: TGTGCCAGCAGCCTGAGGGAGAGTGAGCAGTTCTTC
cdr3_aa: CASSLRESEQFF

cdr3_length: 17
d_call: TRBD1
clone_size: NA
j_call: TRBJ1-1
v_call: TRBV2
cdr3_nt: TGTGCCAGCAGTGGTGACAGGGGGTTCTTCATGAACACTGAAGCTTTCTTT
cdr3_aa: CASSGDRGFFMNTEAFF

cdr3_length: 12
d_call: NA
clone_size: NA
j_call: TRBJ1-5
v_call: TRBV27
cdr3_nt: TGTGCCAGCAGTCCACGAGGACAGTTTTTTCATTTT
cdr3_aa: CASSPRGQFFHF

cdr3_length: 15
d_call: TRBD1
clone_size: NA
j_call: TRBJ2-1
v_call: TRBV14
cdr3_nt: TGTGCCACCCGACCACTTACAGGGGCCCACAATGAGCAGTTCTTC
cdr3_aa: CATRPLTGAHNEQFF

cdr3_length: 16
d_call: NA
clone_size: NA
j_call: TRBJ2-2
v_call: TRBV6-5
cdr3_nt: TGTGCCAGCAGTTACGCGAGACATTGGAACACCGGGGAGCTGTTTTTT
cdr3_aa: CASSYARHWNTGELFF

cdr3_length: 15
d_call: NA
clone_size: few
j_call: TRBJ2-7
v_call: TRBV4-1
cdr3_nt: TGCGCCAGCAGCCGCGGGTCTTCCAGCTCCTACGAGCAGTACTTC
cdr3_aa: CASSRGSSSSYEQYF

cdr3_length: 17
d_call: TRBD1
clone_size: NA
j_call: TRBJ1-3
v_call: TRBV7-9
cdr3_nt: TGTGCCAGCAGCCCCCGGACAGGGGGTGACTCTGGAAACACCATATATTTT
cdr3_aa: CASSPRTGGDSGNTIYF

cdr3_length: 14
d_call: NA
clone_size: NA
j_call: TRBJ1-2
v_call: TRBV18
cdr3_nt: TGTGCCAGCTCCATTGGGGAGGTTAACTATGGCTACACCTTC
cdr3_aa: CASSIGEVNYGYTF

cdr3_length: 13
d_call: NA
clone_size: NA
j_call: TRBJ1-2
v_call: TRBV9
cdr3_nt: TGTGCCAGCAGCGCAGGGGACCGATATGGCTACACCTTC
cdr3_aa: CASSAGDRYGYTF

cdr3_length: 15
d_call: NA
clone_size: few
j_call: TRBJ2-2
v_call: TRBV7-2
cdr3_nt: TGTGCCAGCAGCTTAGTCAGGGTTAACACCGGGGAGCTGTTTTTT
cdr3_aa: CASSLVRVNTGELFF

cdr3_length: 12
d_call: NA
clone_size: NA
j_call: TRBJ2-1
v_call: TRBV10-3
cdr3_nt: TGTGCCATCAGTGAGTTCGGGACAGAGCAGTTCTTC
cdr3_aa: CAISEFGTEQFF

cdr3_length: 17
d_call: TRBD1
clone_size: NA
j_call: TRBJ2-7
v_call: TRBV15
cdr3_nt: TGTGCCACCAGCAGAGATAGGATTGGGGACAGCACCTACGAGCAGTACTTC
cdr3_aa: CATSRDRIGDSTYEQYF

cdr3_length: 17
d_call: TRBD1
clone_size: NA
j_call: TRBJ2-1
v_call: TRBV5-1
cdr3_nt: TGCGCCAGCAGCTTGACCCCGACAGGGGGCTCCTACAATGAGCAGTTCTTC
cdr3_aa: CASSLTPTGGSYNEQFF

cdr3_length: 12
d_call: NA
clone_size: NA
j_call: TRBJ1-1
v_call: TRBV13
cdr3_nt: TGTGCCAGCAGCCCAGGGGCCACTGAAGCTTTCTTT
cdr3_aa: CASSPGATEAFF

cdr3_length: 17
d_call: TRBD2
clone_size: NA
j_call: TRBJ2-3
v_call: TRBV29-1
cdr3_nt: TGCAGCGTTGAATTGTGGACTAGCGGGAGAGCCACAGATACGCAGTATTTT
cdr3_aa: CSVELWTSGRATDTQYF

cdr3_length: 14
d_call: TRBD1
clone_size: NA
j_call: TRBJ1-1
v_call: TRBV28
cdr3_nt: TGTGCCAGCAGCATACAGGGGATGAACACTGAAGCTTTCTTT
cdr3_aa: CASSIQGMNTEAFF

cdr3_length: 15
d_call: NA
clone_size: NA
j_call: TRBJ1-1
v_call: TRBV5-1
cdr3_nt: TGCGCCAGCAGCTTGGGCGACCCCAGGGGCACTGAAGCTTTCTTT
cdr3_aa: CASSLGDPRGTEAFF

cdr3_length: 12
d_call: NA
clone_size: NA
j_call: TRBJ2-5
v_call: TRBV29-1
cdr3_nt: TGCAGCGTTGTGGGACTCCAAGAGACCCAGTACTTC
cdr3_aa: CSVVGLQETQYF

cdr3_length: 16
d_call: NA
clone_size: once
j_call: TRBJ2-2
v_call: TRBV18
cdr3_nt: TGTGCCAGCACGTCAAAACGACAGCTAAACACCGGGGAGCTGTTTTTT
cdr3_aa: CASTSKRQLNTGELFF

cdr3_length: 20
d_call: NA
clone_size: NA
j_call: TRBJ2-1
v_call: TRBV14
cdr3_nt: TGTGCCAGCAGCCAAGATAATTTCCTATTCCTAGCGCGATCCTACAATGAGCAGTTCTTC
cdr3_aa: CASSQDNFLFLARSYNEQFF

cdr3_length: 15
d_call: TRBD1
clone_size: NA
j_call: TRBJ2-6
v_call: TRBV27
cdr3_nt: TGTGCCAGCAGCCGACAGGGCTCTGGGGCCAACGTCCTGACTTTC
cdr3_aa: CASSRQGSGANVLTF

cdr3_length: 15
d_call: TRBD2
clone_size: NA
j_call: TRBJ2-3
v_call: TRBV19
cdr3_nt: TGTGCCAGTAGCGACCAAGCGGGGACCACAGATACGCAGTATTTT
cdr3_aa: CASSDQAGTTDTQYF

cdr3_length: 13
d_call: NA
clone_size: NA
j_call: TRBJ2-1
v_call: TRBV6-5
cdr3_nt: TGTGCCAGCAGTCCACACACGACAAATGAGCAGTTCTTC
cdr3_aa: CASSPHTTNEQFF

cdr3_length: 16
d_call: TRBD1
clone_size: NA
j_call: TRBJ2-2
v_call: TRBV7-9
cdr3_nt: TGTGCCAGCAGCCCGGGGAAGGGACAGCTTACCGGGGAGCTGTTTTTT
cdr3_aa: CASSPGKGQLTGELFF

cdr3_length: 14
d_call: TRBD1
clone_size: NA
j_call: TRBJ2-7
v_call: TRBV28
cdr3_nt: TGTGCCAGCAGTCTCGGACAGGCCCCCTACGAGCAGTACTTC
cdr3_aa: CASSLGQAPYEQYF

cdr3_length: 16
d_call: TRBD2
clone_size: NA
j_call: TRBJ2-5
v_call: TRBV2
cdr3_nt: TGTGCCAGCAACCAGGGACTAGCGGGGAAACAAGAGACCCAGTACTTC
cdr3_aa: CASNQGLAGKQETQYF

cdr3_length: 16
d_call: TRBD2
clone_size: NA
j_call: TRBJ2-1
v_call: TRBV5-4
cdr3_nt: TGTGCCAGCAGCTTGGGTGGCCTAGCGGGAGTGGGTGAGCAGTTCTTC
cdr3_aa: CASSLGGLAGVGEQFF

cdr3_length: 16
d_call: NA
clone_size: NA
j_call: TRBJ1-2
v_call: TRBV10-3
cdr3_nt: TGTGCCATCAGTGAGTCGGTCGGGCCCGGGGACTATGGCTACACCTTC
cdr3_aa: CAISESVGPGDYGYTF

cdr3_length: 14
d_call: NA
clone_size: NA
j_call: TRBJ2-1
v_call: TRBV19
cdr3_nt: TGTGCCAGTAGTCCCGGACAGAAGTCCAATGAGCAGTTCTTC
cdr3_aa: CASSPGQKSNEQFF

cdr3_length: 16
d_call: TRBD2
clone_size: NA
j_call: TRBJ2-3
v_call: TRBV4-2
cdr3_nt: TGTGCCAGCAGCCAAGAGGCTAGCGGTAGCACAGATACGCAGTATTTT
cdr3_aa: CASSQEASGSTDTQYF

cdr3_length: 15
d_call: TRBD1
clone_size: NA
j_call: TRBJ1-5
v_call: TRBV27
cdr3_nt: TGTGCCAGCAGTCCGGGACAGTATAGCAATCAGCCCCAGCATTTT
cdr3_aa: CASSPGQYSNQPQHF

cdr3_length: 17
d_call: TRBD1
clone_size: NA
j_call: TRBJ2-1
v_call: TRBV4-1
cdr3_nt: TGCGCCAGCAGCCAAGTCCCCCCGGCCAGGGGGTACAATGAGCAGTTCTTC
cdr3_aa: CASSQVPPARGYNEQFF

cdr3_length: 17
d_call: TRBD1
clone_size: NA
j_call: TRBJ2-3
v_call: TRBV11-1
cdr3_nt: TGTGCCAGCAGCCCCAACATGGGGACAGGGACCACAGATACGCAGTATTTT
cdr3_aa: CASSPNMGTGTTDTQYF

cdr3_length: 15
d_call: TRBD1
clone_size: NA
j_call: TRBJ2-7
v_call: TRBV5-1
cdr3_nt: TGCGCCAGCAGAGTACCGGGACAGGAATTCTACGAGCAGTACTTC
cdr3_aa: CASRVPGQEFYEQYF

cdr3_length: 14
d_call: TRBD2
clone_size: NA
j_call: TRBJ2-7
v_call: TRBV9
cdr3_nt: TGTGCCAGCAGCGGACGAGCGGGGTCCTACGAGCAGTACTTC
cdr3_aa: CASSGRAGSYEQYF

cdr3_length: 13
d_call: NA
clone_size: NA
j_call: TRBJ2-7
v_call: TRBV2
cdr3_nt: TGTGCCAGCAGTCCGGAGGGGGCGTACGAGCAGTACTTC
cdr3_aa: CASSPEGAYEQYF

cdr3_length: 17
d_call: TRBD2
clone_size: NA
j_call: TRBJ2-1
v_call: TRBV27
cdr3_nt: TGTGCCAGCAGTCCCGGACTAGCGGGGTACTCCTACAATGAGCAGTTCTTC
cdr3_aa: CASSPGLAGYSYNEQFF

cdr3_length: 13
d_call: TRBD1
clone_size: NA
j_call: TRBJ1-2
v_call: TRBV27
cdr3_nt: TGTGCCAGCACCGGGACAGGGGTGGGTGGCTACACCTTC
cdr3_aa: CASTGTGVGGYTF

cdr3_length: 13
d_call: NA
clone_size: NA
j_call: TRBJ2-3
v_call: TRBV5-6
cdr3_nt: TGTGCCAGCAGCTTGGAATCCCGGGATACGCAGTATTTT
cdr3_aa: CASSLESRDTQYF

cdr3_length: 13
d_call: NA
clone_size: NA
j_call: TRBJ1-1
v_call: TRBV4-1
cdr3_nt: TGCGCCAGCAGCCAAACTTCGAACACTGAAGCTTTCTTT
cdr3_aa: CASSQTSNTEAFF

cdr3_length: 13
d_call: NA
clone_size: NA
j_call: TRBJ1-6
v_call: TRBV19
cdr3_nt: TGTGCCAGTAGCAGGCCCGATAATTCACCCCTCCACTTT
cdr3_aa: CASSRPDNSPLHF

cdr3_length: 19
d_call: NA
clone_size: NA
j_call: TRBJ2-4
v_call: TRBV4-1
cdr3_nt: TGCGCCAGCAGCAACCTATCGTTCGGAGGGGCCGGGGTAGGAAACATTCAGTACTTC
cdr3_aa: CASSNLSFGGAGVGNIQYF

cdr3_length: 16
d_call: TRBD2
clone_size: NA
j_call: TRBJ2-7
v_call: TRBV6-1
cdr3_nt: TGTGCCAGCAGTGAATATAGTGTGGGAGGGCCCAAGGAGCAGTACTTC
cdr3_aa: CASSEYSVGGPKEQYF

cdr3_length: 14
d_call: TRBD1
clone_size: NA
j_call: TRBJ1-2
v_call: TRBV9
cdr3_nt: TGTGCCAGCGTTCCGGGACAGGGAAACTATGGCTACACCTTC
cdr3_aa: CASVPGQGNYGYTF

cdr3_length: 14
d_call: NA
clone_size: NA
j_call: TRBJ2-7
v_call: TRBV27
cdr3_nt: TGTGCCAGCAGTCTGAACAGGGAATACGACGAGCAGTACTTC
cdr3_aa: CASSLNREYDEQYF

cdr3_length: 13
d_call: TRBD2
clone_size: NA
j_call: TRBJ2-1
v_call: TRBV28
cdr3_nt: TGTGCCAGCAAGCTAGCGGGAGGATATGAGCAGTTCTTC
cdr3_aa: CASKLAGGYEQFF

cdr3_length: 14
d_call: TRBD1
clone_size: NA
j_call: TRBJ1-2
v_call: TRBV10-3
cdr3_nt: TGTGCCATCAGTGCACCGGGACAGGTTAATGGCTACACCTTC
cdr3_aa: CAISAPGQVNGYTF

cdr3_length: 14
d_call: TRBD1
clone_size: NA
j_call: TRBJ2-3
v_call: TRBV27
cdr3_nt: TGTGCCAGCAGTTCGGACAGGGGCTTGGATACGCAGTATTTT
cdr3_aa: CASSSDRGLDTQYF

cdr3_length: 15
d_call: TRBD1
clone_size: NA
j_call: TRBJ2-7
v_call: TRBV6-5
cdr3_nt: TGTGCCAGCAGTTACGGAGGGACAGGGTCCTACGAGCAGTACTTC
cdr3_aa: CASSYGGTGSYEQYF

cdr3_length: 14
d_call: NA
clone_size: once
j_call: TRBJ1-1
v_call: TRBV6-1
cdr3_nt: TGTGCCAGCATGTTAGGAGGGCCGAACACTGAAGCTTTCTTT
cdr3_aa: CASMLGGPNTEAFF

cdr3_length: 14
d_call: TRBD1
clone_size: NA
j_call: TRBJ1-2
v_call: TRBV2
cdr3_nt: TGTGCCAGCAGTCCCGGGACAGGGGCCTATGGCTACACCTTC
cdr3_aa: CASSPGTGAYGYTF

cdr3_length: 15
d_call: TRBD1
clone_size: NA
j_call: TRBJ2-1
v_call: TRBV13
cdr3_nt: TGTGCCAGCAGCAGCCGGGACAGGAGGTACAATGAGCAGTTCTTC
cdr3_aa: CASSSRDRRYNEQFF

cdr3_length: 14
d_call: NA
clone_size: NA
j_call: TRBJ2-2
v_call: TRBV27
cdr3_nt: TGTGCCAGCAAAGCGGAAGTAATAGCCGGGGAGCTGTTTTTT
cdr3_aa: CASKAEVIAGELFF

cdr3_length: 15
d_call: TRBD1
clone_size: NA
j_call: TRBJ2-7
v_call: TRBV16
cdr3_nt: TGTGCCAGCAGCCAACGGGACAGGGGCTCCTACGAGCAGTACTTC
cdr3_aa: CASSQRDRGSYEQYF